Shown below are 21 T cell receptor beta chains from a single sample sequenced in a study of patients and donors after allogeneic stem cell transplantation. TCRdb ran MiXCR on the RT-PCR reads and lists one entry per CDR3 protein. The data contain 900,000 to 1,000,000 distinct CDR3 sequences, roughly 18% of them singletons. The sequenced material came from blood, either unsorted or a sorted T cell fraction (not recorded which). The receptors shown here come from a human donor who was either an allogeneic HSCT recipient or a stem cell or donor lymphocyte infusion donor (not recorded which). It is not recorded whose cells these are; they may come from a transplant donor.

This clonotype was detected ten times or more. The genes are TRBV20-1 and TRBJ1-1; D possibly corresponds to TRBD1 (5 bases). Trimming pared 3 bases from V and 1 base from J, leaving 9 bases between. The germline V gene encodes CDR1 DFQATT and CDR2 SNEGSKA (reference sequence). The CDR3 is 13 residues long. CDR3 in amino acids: CSARGDPNTEAFF. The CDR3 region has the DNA TGCAGTGCTAGGGGGGACCCGAACACTGAAGCTTTCTTT.

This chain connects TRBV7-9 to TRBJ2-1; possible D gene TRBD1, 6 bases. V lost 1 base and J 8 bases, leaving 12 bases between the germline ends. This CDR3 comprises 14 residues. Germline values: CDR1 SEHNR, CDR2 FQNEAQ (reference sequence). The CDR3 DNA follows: TGTGCCAGCAGCTTAGAACAGGGCAGGGATGAGCAGTTCTTC. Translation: CASSLEQGRDEQFF. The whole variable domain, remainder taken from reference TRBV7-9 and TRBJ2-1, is DTGVSQNPRHKITKRGQNVTFRCDPISEHNRLYWYRQTLGQGPEFLTYFQNEAQLEKSRLLSDRFSAERPKGSFSTLEIQRTEQGDSAMYLCASSLEQGRDEQFFGPGTRLTVL.

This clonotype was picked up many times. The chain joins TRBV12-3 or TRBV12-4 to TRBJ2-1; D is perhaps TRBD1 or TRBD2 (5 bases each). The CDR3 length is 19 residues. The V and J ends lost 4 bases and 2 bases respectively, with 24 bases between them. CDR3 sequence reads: CASSSLLGQTRGAYNEQFF. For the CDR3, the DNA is TGTGCCAGCAGTTCATTATTGGGCCAAACTAGAGGGGCCTACAATGAGCAGTTCTTC.

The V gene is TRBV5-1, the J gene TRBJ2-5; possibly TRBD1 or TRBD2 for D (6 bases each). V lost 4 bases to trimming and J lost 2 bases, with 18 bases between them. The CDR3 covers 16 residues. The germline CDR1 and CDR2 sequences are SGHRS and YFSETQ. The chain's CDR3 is CASSGVVGGLQETQYF. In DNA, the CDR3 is TGCGCCAGCAGCGGGGTGGTCGGGGGCTTACAAGAGACCCAGTACTTC.

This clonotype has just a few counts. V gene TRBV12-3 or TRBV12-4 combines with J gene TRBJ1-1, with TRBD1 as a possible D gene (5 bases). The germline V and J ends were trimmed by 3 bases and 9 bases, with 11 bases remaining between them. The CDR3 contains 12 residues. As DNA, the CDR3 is TGTGCCAGCAGTTTTGGCGGGGGGAAAGCTTTCTTT. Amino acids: CASSFGGGKAFF.

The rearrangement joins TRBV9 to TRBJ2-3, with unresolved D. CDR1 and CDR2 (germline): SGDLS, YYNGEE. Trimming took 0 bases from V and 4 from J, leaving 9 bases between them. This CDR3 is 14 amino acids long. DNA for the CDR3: TGTGCCAGCAGCGTAGGACCTTTGCCAGATACGCAGTATTTT. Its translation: CASSVGPLPDTQYF.

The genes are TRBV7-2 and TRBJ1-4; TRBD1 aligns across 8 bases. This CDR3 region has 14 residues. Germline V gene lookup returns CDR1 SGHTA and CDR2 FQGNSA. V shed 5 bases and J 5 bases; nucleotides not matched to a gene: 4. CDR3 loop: CASSPNRGNEKLFF. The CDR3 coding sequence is TGTGCCAGCAGCCCCAACAGGGGGAATGAAAAACTGTTTTTT.

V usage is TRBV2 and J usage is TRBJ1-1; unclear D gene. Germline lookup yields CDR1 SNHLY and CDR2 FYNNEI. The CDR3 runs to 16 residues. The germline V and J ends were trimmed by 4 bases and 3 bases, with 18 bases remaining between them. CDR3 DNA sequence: TGTGCCAGCAGTGCGACAAGGCGAATTGAAGACACTGAAGCTTTCTTT. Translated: CASSATRRIEDTEAFF.

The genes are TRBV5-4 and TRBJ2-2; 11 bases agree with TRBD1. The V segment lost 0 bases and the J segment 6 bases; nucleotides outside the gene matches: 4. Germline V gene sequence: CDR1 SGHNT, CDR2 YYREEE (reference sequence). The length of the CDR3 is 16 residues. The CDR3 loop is CASSLADRGRAGELFF. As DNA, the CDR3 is TGTGCCAGCAGCTTGGCGGACAGGGGGCGGGCCGGGGAGCTGTTTTTT.

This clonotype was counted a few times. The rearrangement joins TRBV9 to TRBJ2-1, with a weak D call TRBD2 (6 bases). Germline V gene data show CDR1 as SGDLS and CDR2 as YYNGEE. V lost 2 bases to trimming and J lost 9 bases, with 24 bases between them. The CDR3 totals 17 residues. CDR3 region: CASSVSPSGAGYPEQFF. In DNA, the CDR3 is TGTGCCAGCAGCGTGTCCCCGTCGGGAGCAGGTTATCCTGAGCAGTTCTTC.

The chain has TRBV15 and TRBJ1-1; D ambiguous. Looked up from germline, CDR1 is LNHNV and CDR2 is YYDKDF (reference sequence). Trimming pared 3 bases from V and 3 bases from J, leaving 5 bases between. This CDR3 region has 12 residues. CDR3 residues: CATSSGYTEAFF. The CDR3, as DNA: TGTGCCACCAGCAGTGGGTACACTGAAGCTTTCTTT.

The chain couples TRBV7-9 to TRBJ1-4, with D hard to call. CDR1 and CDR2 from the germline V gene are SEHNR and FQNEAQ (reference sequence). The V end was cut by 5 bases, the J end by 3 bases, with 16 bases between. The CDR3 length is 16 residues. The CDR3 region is CASSPRIPQSNEKLFF. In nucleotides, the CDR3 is TGTGCCAGCAGCCCCCGAATCCCACAGTCTAATGAAAAACTGTTTTTT.

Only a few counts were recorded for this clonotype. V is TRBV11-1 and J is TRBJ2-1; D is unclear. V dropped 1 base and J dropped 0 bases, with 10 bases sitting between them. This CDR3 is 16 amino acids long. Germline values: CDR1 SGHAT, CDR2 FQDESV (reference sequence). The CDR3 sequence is CASSLESRRSYNEQFF. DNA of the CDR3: TGTGCCAGCAGCTTAGAATCCCGCCGCTCCTACAATGAGCAGTTCTTC. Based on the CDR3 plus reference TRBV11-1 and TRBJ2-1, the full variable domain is EAEVAQSPRYKITEKSQAVAFWCDPISGHATLYWYRQILGQGPELLVQFQDESVVDDSQLPKDRFSAERLKGVDSTLKIQPAELGDSAMYLCASSLESRRSYNEQFFGPGTRLTVL.

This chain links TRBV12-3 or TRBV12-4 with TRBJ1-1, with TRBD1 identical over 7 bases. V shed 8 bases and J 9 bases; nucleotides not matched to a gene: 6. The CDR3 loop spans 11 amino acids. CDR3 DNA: TGTGCCAGCTCATCGGACAGGAAAGCTTTCTTT. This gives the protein CASSSDRKAFF.

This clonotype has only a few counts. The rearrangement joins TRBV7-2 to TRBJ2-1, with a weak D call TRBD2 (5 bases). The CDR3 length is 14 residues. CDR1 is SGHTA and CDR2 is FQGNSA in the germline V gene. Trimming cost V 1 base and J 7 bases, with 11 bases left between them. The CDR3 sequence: CASSLEGGMNEQFF. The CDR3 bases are TGTGCCAGCAGCTTAGAAGGAGGCATGAATGAGCAGTTCTTC.

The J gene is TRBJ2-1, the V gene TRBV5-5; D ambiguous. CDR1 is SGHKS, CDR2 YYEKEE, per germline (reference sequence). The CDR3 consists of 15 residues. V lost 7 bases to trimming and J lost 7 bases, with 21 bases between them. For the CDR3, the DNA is TGTGCCAGCCGTGGTAACGGGCCGAGGACGAATGAGCAGTTCTTC. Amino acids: CASRGNGPRTNEQFF.

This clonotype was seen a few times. The CDR3: CAIRSWLAKKDTQYF. CDR3 DNA sequence: TGTGCCATCAGGTCGTGGCTAGCGAAGAAAGATACGCAGTATTTT. This rearrangement joins TRBV10-3 to TRBJ2-3, with D maybe TRBD2 (6 bases). The V end was cut by 6 bases, the J end by 5 bases, with 18 bases between. The CDR3 consists of 15 residues. Germline V lookup: CDR1 ENHRY, CDR2 SYGVKD.

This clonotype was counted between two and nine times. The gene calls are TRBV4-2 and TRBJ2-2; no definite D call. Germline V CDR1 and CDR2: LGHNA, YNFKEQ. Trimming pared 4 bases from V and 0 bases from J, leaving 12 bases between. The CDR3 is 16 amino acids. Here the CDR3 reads CASSPETDPNTGELFF. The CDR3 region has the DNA TGTGCCAGCAGCCCTGAGACCGATCCGAACACCGGGGAGCTGTTTTTT.

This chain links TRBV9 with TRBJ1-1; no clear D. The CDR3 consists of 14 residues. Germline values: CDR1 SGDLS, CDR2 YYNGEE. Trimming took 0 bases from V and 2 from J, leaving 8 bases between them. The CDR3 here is CASSVESANTEAFF. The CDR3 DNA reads TGTGCCAGCAGCGTAGAATCGGCTAACACTGAAGCTTTCTTT.

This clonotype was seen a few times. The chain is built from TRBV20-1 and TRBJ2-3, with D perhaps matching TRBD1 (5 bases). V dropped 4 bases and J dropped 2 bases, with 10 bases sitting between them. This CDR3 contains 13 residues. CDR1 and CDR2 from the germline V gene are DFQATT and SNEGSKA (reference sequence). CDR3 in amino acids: CSATTEHTDTQYF. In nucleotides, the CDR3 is TGCAGTGCTACGACAGAGCACACAGATACGCAGTATTTT.

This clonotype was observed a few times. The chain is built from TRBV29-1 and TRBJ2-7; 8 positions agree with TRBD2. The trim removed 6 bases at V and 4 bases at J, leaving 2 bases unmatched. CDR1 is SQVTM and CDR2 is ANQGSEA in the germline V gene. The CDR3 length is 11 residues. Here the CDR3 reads CSVEREYEQYF. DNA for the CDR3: TGCAGCGTGGAGCGGGAGTACGAGCAGTACTTC.